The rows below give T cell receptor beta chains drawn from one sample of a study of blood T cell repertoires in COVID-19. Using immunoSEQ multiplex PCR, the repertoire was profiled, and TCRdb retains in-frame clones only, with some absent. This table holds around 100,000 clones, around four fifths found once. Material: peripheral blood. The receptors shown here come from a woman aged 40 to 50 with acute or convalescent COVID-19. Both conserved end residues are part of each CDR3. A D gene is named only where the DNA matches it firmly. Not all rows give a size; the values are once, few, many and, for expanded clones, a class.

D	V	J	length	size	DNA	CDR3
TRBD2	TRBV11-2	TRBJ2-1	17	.	TGTGCCAGCAGCTTAGGGGGCACTAGCGGCTTGTGGAATGAGCAGTTCTTC	CASSLGGTSGLWNEQFF
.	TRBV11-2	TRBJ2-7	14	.	TGTGCCAGCAGTATAGGACAGTTCTACTACGAGCAGTACTTC	CASSIGQFYYEQYF
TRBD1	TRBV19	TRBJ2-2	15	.	TGTGCCAGTAGCCCGGGACAGACTAACACCGGGGAGCTGTTTTTT	CASSPGQTNTGELFF
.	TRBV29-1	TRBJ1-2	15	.	TGCAGCGTTGGAGTTGAGGCAGGGCAGGAGAATGGCTACACCTTC	CSVGVEAGQENGYTF
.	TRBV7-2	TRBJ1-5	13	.	TGTGCCAGCAGCCCCCAGGGTAATCAGCCCCAGCATTTT	CASSPQGNQPQHF
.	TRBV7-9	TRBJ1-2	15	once	TGTGCCAGCAGCCCCCAGAGGACACCTAACTATGGCTACACCTTC	CASSPQRTPNYGYTF
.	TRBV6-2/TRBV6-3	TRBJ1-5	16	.	TGTGCCAGCAGTGACGCCGGGACACCTAGCAATCAGCCCCAGCATTTT	CASSDAGTPSNQPQHF
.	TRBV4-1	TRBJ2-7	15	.	TGCGCCAGCAACCAGGGGCTACTTGGTAACTACGAGCAGTACTTC	CASNQGLLGNYEQYF
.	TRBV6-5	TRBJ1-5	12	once	TGTGCCAGCAACGGGGTTAATCAGCCCCAGCATTTT	CASNGVNQPQHF
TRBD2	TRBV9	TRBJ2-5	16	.	TGTGCCAGCAGCGTCCTAGCGGGGGTCGCGGAAGAGACCCAGTACTTC	CASSVLAGVAEETQYF
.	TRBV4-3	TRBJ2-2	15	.	TGCGCCAGCAGCCAAGAAGCGTCGGGTGGCGGGGAGCTGTTTTTT	CASSQEASGGGELFF
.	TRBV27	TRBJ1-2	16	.	TGTGCCAGCAGTTGGGGACCCGACAGGCCGACCTATGGCTACACCTTC	CASSWGPDRPTYGYTF
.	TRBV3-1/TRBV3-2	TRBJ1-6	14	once	TGTGCCAGCAGCCAACAGGGGAATAATTCACCCCTCCACTTT	CASSQQGNNSPLHF
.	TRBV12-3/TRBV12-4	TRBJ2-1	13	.	TGTGCCAGCAGTTTAGTAGGGGCCAATGAGCAGTTCTTC	CASSLVGANEQFF
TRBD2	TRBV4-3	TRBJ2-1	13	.	TGCGCCAGGTGGACTAGCGCGACCAATGAGCAGTTCTTC	CARWTSATNEQFF
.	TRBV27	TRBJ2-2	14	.	TGTGCCAGCAGACATACAGCGAACACCGGGGAGCTGTTTTTT	CASRHTANTGELFF
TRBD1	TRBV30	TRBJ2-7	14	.	TGTGCCTGGAGTGGTTGGCAGGGGGCTCGCGAGCAGTACTTC	CAWSGWQGAREQYF
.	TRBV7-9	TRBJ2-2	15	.	TGTGCCAGCACCTACACAGGGAAGAACACCGGGGAGCTGTTTTTT	CASTYTGKNTGELFF
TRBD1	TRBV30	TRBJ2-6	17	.	TGTGCCTGGAGCGGGACAGGACGTATCTCTGGGGCCAACGTCCTGACTTTC	CAWSGTGRISGANVLTF
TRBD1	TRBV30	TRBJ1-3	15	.	TGTGCCTGGACTCAGACAGGGCATGCTGGAAACACCATATATTTT	CAWTQTGHAGNTIYF
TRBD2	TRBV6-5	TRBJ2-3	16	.	TGTGCCAGCAGTTACTCGAGGGCTAGCGGTGGGGATACGCAGTATTTT	CASSYSRASGGDTQYF
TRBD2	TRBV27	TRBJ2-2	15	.	TGTGCCAGCAGTCCCCGTTCTAGCGGGCTGGGGGAGCTGTTTTTT	CASSPRSSGLGELFF
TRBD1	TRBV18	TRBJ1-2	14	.	TGTGCCAGCTCACCCCAGGGGGATGGCTATGGCTACACCTTC	CASSPQGDGYGYTF
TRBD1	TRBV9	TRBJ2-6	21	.	TGTGCCAGCAGCGTAGCAGCCATGGCGACAGGGGGTTTGCCTGGGGCCAACGTCCTGACTTTC	CASSVAAMATGGLPGANVLTF
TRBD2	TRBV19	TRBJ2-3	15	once	TGTGCCAGTAGGAACGCGGGGGGTGCGGCAGATACGCAGTATTTT	CASRNAGGAADTQYF
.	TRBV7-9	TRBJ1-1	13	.	TGTGCCAGCAGCTTAGCGAGGGAGGCTGAAGCTTTCTTT	CASSLAREAEAFF
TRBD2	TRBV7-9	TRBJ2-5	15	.	TGTGCCAGCAGCTTGGGACTAGCGCGTCAAGAGACCCAGTACTTC	CASSLGLARQETQYF
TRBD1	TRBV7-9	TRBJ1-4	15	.	TGTGCCAGCAGCCCCTCTAGGACAGGTTATGAAAAACTGTTTTTT	CASSPSRTGYEKLFF
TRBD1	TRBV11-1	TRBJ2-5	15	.	TGTGCCAGCAGCCTACAGGGGAACCCTCAAGAGACCCAGTACTTC	CASSLQGNPQETQYF
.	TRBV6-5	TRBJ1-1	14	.	TGTGCCAGCAGTTCCGTTAACTTGAACACTGAAGCTTTCTTT	CASSSVNLNTEAFF
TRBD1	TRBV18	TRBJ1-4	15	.	TGTGCCAGCTCACCACACAGGGGACCTAATGAAAAACTGTTTTTT	CASSPHRGPNEKLFF
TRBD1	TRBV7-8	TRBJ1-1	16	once	TGTGCCAGCAGCCTCGGCCCGACAGGGGCGAACACTGAAGCTTTCTTT	CASSLGPTGANTEAFF
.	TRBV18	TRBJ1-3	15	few	TGTGCCAGCTCACCGGGCAGTGGACGGGAAAACACCATATATTTT	CASSPGSGRENTIYF
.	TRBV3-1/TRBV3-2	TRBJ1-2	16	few	TGTGCCAGCAGCCAAGATCAAGCAGGGGTCGGTTATGGCTACACCTTC	CASSQDQAGVGYGYTF
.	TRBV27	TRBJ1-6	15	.	TGTGCCAGCAGTTTGACAGACTCCTATAATTCACCCCTCCACTTT	CASSLTDSYNSPLHF
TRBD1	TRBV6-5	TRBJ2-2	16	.	TGTGCCAGCAGTTACTTACCGGGACAGGGGACCGGGGAGCTGTTTTTT	CASSYLPGQGTGELFF
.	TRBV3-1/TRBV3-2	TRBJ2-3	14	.	TGTGCCAGCAGCCAAGAGGAAATTACAGCGGAGCAGTATTTT	CASSQEEITAEQYF
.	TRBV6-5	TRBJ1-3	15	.	TGTGCCAGCAGTTACTCGCCAGGGTCTGGAAACACCATATATTTT	CASSYSPGSGNTIYF
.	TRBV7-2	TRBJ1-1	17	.	TGTGCCAGCAGCTTGGGTAACAGGCAGTACGTGAACACTGAAGCTTTCTTT	CASSLGNRQYVNTEAFF
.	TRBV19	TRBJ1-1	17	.	TGTGCCAGTACCTTTTTCGACCGTGGCGGCGTGGGCACTGAAGCTTTCTTT	CASTFFDRGGVGTEAFF
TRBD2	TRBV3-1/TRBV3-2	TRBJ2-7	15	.	TGTGCCAGCAGCCAAGTCGGGGGGGCCACCTACGAGCAGTACTTC	CASSQVGGATYEQYF
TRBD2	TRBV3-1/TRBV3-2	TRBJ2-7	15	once	TGTGCCAGCAGCTCGGGGAGCGGGGTCTCCTACGAGCAGTACTTC	CASSSGSGVSYEQYF
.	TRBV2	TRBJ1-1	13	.	TGTGCCAGAGCGGGTATTGCGAACACTGAAGCTTTCTTT	CARAGIANTEAFF
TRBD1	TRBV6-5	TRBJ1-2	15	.	TGTGCCAGCAGTCACGGACAGGGGACGAACTATGGCTACACCTTC	CASSHGQGTNYGYTF
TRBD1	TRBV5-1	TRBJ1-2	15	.	TGCGCCAGCAGCAAGGACAGGGGTTCTAACTATGGCTACACCTTC	CASSKDRGSNYGYTF
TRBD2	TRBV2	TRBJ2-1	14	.	TGTGCCAGCTCAGCGGGGGGGCCAGTAAATGAGCAGTTCTTC	CASSAGGPVNEQFF
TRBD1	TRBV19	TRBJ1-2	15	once	TGTGCCAGTAGTATCCGTGACAGGGGGCAAGGAGGCTACACCTTC	CASSIRDRGQGGYTF
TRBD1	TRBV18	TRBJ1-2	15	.	TGTGCCAGCTCTCCGGGACAGGGGGCATTAGAGGGCTACACCTTC	CASSPGQGALEGYTF
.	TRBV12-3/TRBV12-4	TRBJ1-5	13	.	TGTGCCAGCAGTTTGGCAGGTTATCAGCCCCAGCATTTT	CASSLAGYQPQHF